In its sample, the clone carrying this T cell receptor beta chain was seen many times. This entry is derived from a study of CD8 T cells in ankylosing spondylitis. The CDR3 contains 12 residues. Per the germline V gene, CDR1 is DFQATT and CDR2 is SNEGSKA (reference sequence). V shed 5 bases and J 7 bases; nucleotides not matched to a gene: 3. One entry per CDR3 protein, called by TCRdb with MiXCR from the 5' RACE reads. The sample carries around 130,000 distinct CDR3 sequences, approximately 13% recorded once. Sequenced sample: blood, either unsorted or a sorted T cell fraction (not recorded which). The V call is TRBV20-1, the J call TRBJ2-1; 9 bases align to TRBD2. The sequence was obtained from a female donor with ankylosing spondylitis or in good health (not recorded which). CDR3 protein: CSAYAGGNEQFF. CDR3 DNA: TGCAGTGCTTACGCGGGAGGGAATGAGCAGTTCTTC.